Following are 24 T cell receptor beta chains from one sample sequenced in a study of cytomegalovirus exposure and HLA in healthy donors. TCRdb keeps only in-frame clones here, not all; method: immunoSEQ multiplex PCR. The sample holds roughly 71,000 clones, 90% to 95% seen once. The specimen was PBMCs. The receptors were sampled from a woman aged 18-29 years in good health and CMV-seronegative.

The count of this clone is one. V and J are TRBV4-1 and TRBJ1-1; D not certain. CDR1 and CDR2 (germline): MGHRA, YSYEKL. Deletions cut 1 base from V and 4 bases from J, with 7 bases between. The CDR3 is made up of 13 amino acids. The CDR3 DNA follows: TGCGCCAGCAGCCAAGCCGGAGCCACTGAAGCTTTCTTT. It encodes CASSQAGATEAFF.

The rearrangement uses TRBV2 and TRBJ1-1; D may be TRBD1 (5 bases). The CDR3 has 13 residues. Trimming took 3 bases from V and 0 from J, leaving 5 bases between them. Looked up from germline, CDR1 is SNHLY and CDR2 is FYNNEI. Here the CDR3 DNA reads TGTGCCAGCAGTGACAGGGTGAACACTGAAGCTTTCTTT. As protein: CASSDRVNTEAFF.

This chain uses TRBV5-8 with TRBJ1-3; no firm D call. Per germline, CDR1 SGHTS and CDR2 YDEGEE. V lost 0 bases to trimming and J lost 2 bases, with 9 bases between them. This CDR3 contains 15 residues. Here the CDR3 DNA reads TGTGCCAGCAGCTTGGAGTTGTCAGCTGGAAACACCATATATTTT. Encoded protein: CASSLELSAGNTIYF.

The CDR3 is CASSELRGANTEAFF. The CDR3, as DNA: TGTGCCAGCAGTGAATTACGGGGGGCAAACACTGAAGCTTTCTTT. The J gene is TRBJ1-1, the V gene TRBV25-1; the D gene is possibly TRBD1 (6 bases). V lost 1 base to trimming and J lost 2 bases, with 11 bases between them. CDR1 and CDR2 from the germline V gene are MGHDK and SYGVNS. CDR3 length: 15 residues.

Details on this clone: One end of the junction does not line up with germline, which may come from a read error. The chain recombines TRBV28 with TRBJ2-4, with D tentatively TRBD2 (5 bases). The CDR3 extends over 15 amino acids. Germline V gene data show CDR1 as MDHEN and CDR2 as SYDVKM. CDR3 protein: CASTRTGPAINIQYF. In DNA, the CDR3 is TGTGCCAGCACCCGGACTGGCCCCGCCATAAACATTCAGTACTTC.

The rearrangement joins TRBV14 to TRBJ1-4; no reliable D call. In germline, CDR1 is SGHDN, CDR2 FVKESK. With 5 bases removed from V and 7 bases from J, the gap between germline ends came to 11 bases. The CDR3 is 13 residues long. The CDR3 bases are TGTGCCAGCAGCAGAGCCCCCCCTGAAAAACTGTTTTTT. Amino acid sequence: CASSRAPPEKLFF.

This clone was found once. The gene calls are TRBV7-8 and TRBJ1-2; 8 nucleotides align to TRBD1. Per the germline V gene, CDR1 is SGHVS and CDR2 is FQNEAQ. The ends lost 2 bases at V and 4 bases at J; junction bases unmatched: 15. The CDR3 covers 18 residues. CDR3 residues: CASSLFGRGREGGYGYTF. The CDR3 DNA reads as TGTGCCAGCAGCTTATTCGGCAGGGGGCGAGAAGGTGGCTATGGCTACACCTTC.

The chain uses TRBV15 and TRBJ2-4; 8 positions agree with TRBD1. The CDR3 sequence is 14 residues long. Germline CDR1 LNHNV, CDR2 YYDKDF (reference sequence). V was pared by 5 bases and J by 7 bases, with 7 bases of the junction left unmatched. CDR3 nucleotide sequence: TGTGCCACCAGCCCAGGACAGGGTGAGAACATTCAGTACTTC. It is translated as CATSPGQGENIQYF.

This clone was seen just once. J is TRBJ2-3 and V is TRBV19; 12 nucleotides match TRBD2. CDR1 and CDR2 from the germline V gene are LNHDA and SQIVND (reference sequence). The trim removed 6 bases at V and 6 bases at J, leaving 13 bases unmatched. This CDR3 is 17 amino acids long. The CDR3 DNA reads as TGTGCCAGTAGACCCCATGGACTAGCGGGGCAACTGGATACGCAGTATTTT. It encodes CASRPHGLAGQLDTQYF.

The rearrangement links TRBV7-9 to TRBJ2-1; D may be TRBD1 (6 bases). CDR3 length: 15 amino acids. Looked up from germline, CDR1 is SEHNR and CDR2 is FQNEAQ (reference sequence). Trimming removed 5 bases from V and 7 bases from J, with 18 bases in between. The CDR3 reads CASSHRGGTGNEQFF. CDR3 nucleotides: TGTGCCAGCAGCCACCGAGGGGGTACGGGGAATGAGCAGTTCTTC.

The chain carries TRBV5-4 and TRBJ2-7; TRBD2 aligns across 7 bases. V was pared by 9 bases and J by 9 bases, with 15 bases of the junction left unmatched. CDR1 is SGHNT and CDR2 is YYREEE in the germline V gene (reference sequence). The CDR3 extends over 13 amino acids. This CDR3 is CATQTTTGGGQYF. DNA for the CDR3: TGTGCCACCCAAACGACGACGGGGGGAGGGCAGTACTTC.

With respect to this clone: One junction end disagrees with the germline gene, perhaps due to a read error. The gene calls are TRBV4-2 and TRBJ2-1; TRBD2 matches 9 bases. CDR3 size: 15 residues. CDR1 and CDR2 (germline): LGHNA, YNFKEQ. The CDR3 nucleotides read TGTGCCAGCAGCCTAGGGACTAGCTGGGGCAATGAGCAGCTCTTC. Its translation is CASSLGTSWGNEQLF.

The CDR3: CASRLQGTGELFF. Written as DNA, the CDR3 is TGTGCCAGCAGATTACAGGGAACCGGGGAGCTGTTTTTT. The chain employs TRBV27 and TRBJ2-2; D possibly corresponds to TRBD1 (6 bases). There are 13 residues in the CDR3. In germline, CDR1 is MNHEY, CDR2 SMNVEV (reference sequence). V was clipped by 6 bases and J by 5 bases, with 10 bases between them.

The CDR3 spells CASSELAQSPLHF. CDR3 bases: TGTGCCAGCAGTGAACTAGCTCAATCACCCCTCCACTTT. The chain recombines TRBV2 with TRBJ1-6; D unresolved. Germline V gene sequence: CDR1 SNHLY, CDR2 FYNNEI. V was cut by 2 bases and J by 10 bases, with 9 bases left in between. This CDR3 is built from 13 residues. The whole variable domain, remainder taken from reference TRBV2 and TRBJ1-6, is EPEVTQTPSHQVTQMGQEVILRCVPISNHLYFYWYRQILGQKVEFLVSFYNNEISEKSEIFDDQFSVERPDGSNFTLKIRSTKLEDSAMYFCASSELAQSPLHFGNGTRLTVT.

The chain employs TRBV7-9 and TRBJ1-1, with 7 nucleotides matching TRBD1. With 3 bases clipped from V and 4 bases from J, the junction kept 5 bases outside the gene matches. CDR1 is SEHNR and CDR2 is FQNEAQ in the germline V gene (reference sequence). The length of the CDR3 is 14 residues. CDR3 DNA: TGTGCCAGCAGCTTCGACAGGGAGGTCACTGAAGCTTTCTTT. Its protein product is CASSFDREVTEAFF. Full variable domain (rest looked up from reference TRBV7-9 and TRBJ1-1): DTGVSQNPRHKITKRGQNVTFRCDPISEHNRLYWYRQTLGQGPEFLTYFQNEAQLEKSRLLSDRFSAERPKGSFSTLEIQRTEQGDSAMYLCASSFDREVTEAFFGQGTRLTVV.

As regards this clone: One end of the junction varies from germline; a read error may be responsible. V is TRBV5-1 and J is TRBJ2-7; weak D call: TRBD2 (6 bases). Germline-derived CDR1 and CDR2 are SGHRS and YFSETQ. The CDR3 has 11 residues. The CDR3 DNA is TGCGCCAGCAGCTTGGTTCCGGGGGAGGACTTC. Protein sequence: CASSLVPGEDF.

The chain recombines TRBV2 with TRBJ2-1; 7 nucleotides agree with TRBD2. The junction had 8 bases not matched to a gene; V was cut back by 6 bases and J by 3 bases. Germline CDR1 reads SNHLY; CDR2 reads FYNNEI. The CDR3 loop spans 15 amino acids. The CDR3 region is CASRPRTSDYNEQFF. The CDR3 DNA is TGTGCCAGCAGACCACGTACTAGCGACTACAATGAGCAGTTCTTC.

This clone has just one count. This chain joins TRBV5-4 and TRBJ2-1; no definite D call. V dropped 2 bases and J dropped 5 bases, with 8 bases sitting between them. Germline loops: CDR1 SGHNT, CDR2 YYREEE (reference sequence). The CDR3 length is 13 residues. For the CDR3, the DNA is TGTGCCAGCAGCTTCCCACTCCACAATGAGCAGTTCTTC. Protein product: CASSFPLHNEQFF.

The chain couples TRBV15 to TRBJ1-1; D gene uncertain. The V and J ends lost 3 bases and 3 bases respectively, with 11 bases between them. Germline V gene lookup returns CDR1 LNHNV and CDR2 YYDKDF (reference sequence). This CDR3 has 14 residues. CDR3 DNA sequence: TGTGCCACCAGCAGCAATCGACGGGACACTGAAGCTTTCTTT. Its translation: CATSSNRRDTEAFF.

The chain links TRBV27 to TRBJ2-1; 8 bases map to TRBD1. The CDR3 consists of 17 residues. The junction had 9 bases not matched to a gene; V was cut back by 2 bases and J by 3 bases. Germline CDR1 MNHEY, CDR2 SMNVEV (reference sequence). The CDR3 DNA follows: TGTGCCAGCAGTTTACTCTCGACAGGGGACAACTACAATGAGCAGTTCTTC. Residues: CASSLLSTGDNYNEQFF.

This chain uses TRBV27 with TRBJ1-5; D possibly corresponds to TRBD1 (5 bases). V lost 3 bases and J lost 7, with 16 bases in between. Per germline, CDR1 MNHEY and CDR2 SMNVEV (reference sequence). This CDR3 contains 15 residues. CDR3 sequence reads: CASSFIKGIGQPQHF. The CDR3 region has the DNA TGTGCCAGCAGTTTTATCAAGGGGATCGGACAGCCCCAGCATTTT.

V and J are TRBV7-9 and TRBJ1-5, with 8 bases that match TRBD1. The CDR3 runs to 16 residues. The V and J ends lost 5 bases and 1 base, in that order; junction bases with no gene match: 7. The germline V gene encodes CDR1 SEHNR and CDR2 FQNEAQ (reference sequence). CDR3 nucleotides: TGTGCCAGCAGCATCGGACAGGGTTGGAGCAATCAGCCCCAGCATTTT. Translated, it gives CASSIGQGWSNQPQHF.

The rearrangement joins TRBV4-1 to TRBJ1-4, with D unclear. Per the germline V gene, CDR1 is MGHRA and CDR2 is YSYEKL. There are 15 residues in the CDR3. V gave up 4 bases and J gave up 0 bases, with 9 bases separating them. CDR3 in DNA: TGCGCCAGCAGCCTAACAGCTGCAACTAATGAAAAACTGTTTTTT. This translates into CASSLTAATNEKLFF.

The rearrangement joins TRBV7-2 to TRBJ1-2; perhaps TRBD1 as D (6 bases). This CDR3 is built from 14 residues. Trimming shortened V by 5 bases and J by 2 bases, and 12 bases separated the two germline ends. Germline CDR1 and CDR2: SGHTA and FQGNSA. For the CDR3, the DNA is TGTGCCAGCAGCCAGAATACAGGGAACTATGGCTACACCTTC. Protein sequence: CASSQNTGNYGYTF.